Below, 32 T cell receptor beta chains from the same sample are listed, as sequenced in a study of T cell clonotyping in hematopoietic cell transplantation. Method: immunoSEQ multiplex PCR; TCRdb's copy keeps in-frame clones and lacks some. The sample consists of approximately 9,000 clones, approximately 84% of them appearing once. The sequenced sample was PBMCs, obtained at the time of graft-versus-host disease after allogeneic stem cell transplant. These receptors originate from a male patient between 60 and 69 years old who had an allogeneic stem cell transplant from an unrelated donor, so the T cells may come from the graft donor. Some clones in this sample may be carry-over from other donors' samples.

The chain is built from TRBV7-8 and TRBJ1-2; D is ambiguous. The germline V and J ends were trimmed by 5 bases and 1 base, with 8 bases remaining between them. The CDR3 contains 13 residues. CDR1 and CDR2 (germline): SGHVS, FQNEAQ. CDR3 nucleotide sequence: TGTGCCAGCAGCCTCCCCAATAACTATGGCTACACCTTC. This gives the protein CASSLPNNYGYTF.

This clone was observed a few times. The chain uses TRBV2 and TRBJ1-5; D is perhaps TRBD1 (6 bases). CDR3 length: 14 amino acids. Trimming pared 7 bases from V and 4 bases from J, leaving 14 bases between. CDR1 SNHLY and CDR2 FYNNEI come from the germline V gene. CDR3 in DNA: TGTGCCAGCAACCGCCCAGGGGTTAATCAGCCCCAGCATTTT. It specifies CASNRPGVNQPQHF.

The CDR3 loop is CASRTVVGGEQYF. Written as DNA, the CDR3 is TGTGCCAGCAGAACCGTCGTGGGAGGAGAGCAGTACTTC. The V and J genes are TRBV5-6 and TRBJ2-7, with D perhaps TRBD2 (6 bases). This CDR3 contains 13 residues. V gave up 5 bases and J gave up 7 bases, with 16 bases separating them. The V gene's germline CDR1 is SGHDT and CDR2 YYEEEE.

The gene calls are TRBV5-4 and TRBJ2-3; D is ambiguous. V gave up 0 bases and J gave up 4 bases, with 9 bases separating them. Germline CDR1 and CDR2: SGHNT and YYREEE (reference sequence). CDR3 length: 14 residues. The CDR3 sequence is CASSLGLSPDTQYF. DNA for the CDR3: TGTGCCAGCAGCTTGGGCTTGTCCCCAGATACGCAGTATTTT.

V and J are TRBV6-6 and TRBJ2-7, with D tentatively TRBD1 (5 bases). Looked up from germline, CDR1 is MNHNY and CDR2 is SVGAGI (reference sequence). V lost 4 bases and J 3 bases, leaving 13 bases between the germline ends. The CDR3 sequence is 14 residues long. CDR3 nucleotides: TGTGCCAGCAGTTCCCGAAGGGGTAACTACGAGCAGTACTTC. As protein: CASSSRRGNYEQYF.

CDR3 nucleotides: TGTGCCAGCAGCTCGGACAGGGGTAGGATCGACGAGCAGTACTTC. This gives the protein CASSSDRGRIDEQYF. This rearrangement joins TRBV11-2 to TRBJ2-7, with 9 positions matching TRBD1. There are 15 residues in the CDR3. With V trimmed by 4 bases and J by 5 bases, 9 bases remained unmatched. Germline loops: CDR1 SGHAT, CDR2 FQNNGV.

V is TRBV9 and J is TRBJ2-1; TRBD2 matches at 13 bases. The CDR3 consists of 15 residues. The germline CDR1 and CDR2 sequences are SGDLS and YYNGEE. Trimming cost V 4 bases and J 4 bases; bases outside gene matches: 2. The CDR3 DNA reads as TGTGCCAGCAGCACTAGCGGGGGGGGTTACAATGAGCAGTTCTTC. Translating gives CASSTSGGGYNEQFF.

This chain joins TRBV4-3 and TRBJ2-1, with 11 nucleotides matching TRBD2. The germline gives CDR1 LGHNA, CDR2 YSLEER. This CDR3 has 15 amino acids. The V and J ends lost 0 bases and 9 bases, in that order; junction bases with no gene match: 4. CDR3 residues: CASSQETGLAVEQFF. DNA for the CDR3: TGCGCCAGCAGCCAAGAAACGGGACTAGCGGTTGAGCAGTTCTTC.

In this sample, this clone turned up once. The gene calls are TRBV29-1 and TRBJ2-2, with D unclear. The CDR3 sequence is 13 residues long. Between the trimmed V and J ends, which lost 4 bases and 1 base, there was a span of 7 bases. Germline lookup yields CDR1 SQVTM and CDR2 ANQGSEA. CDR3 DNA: TGCAGCGTTGGATCTCTGAACACCGGGGAGCTGTTTTTT. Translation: CSVGSLNTGELFF.

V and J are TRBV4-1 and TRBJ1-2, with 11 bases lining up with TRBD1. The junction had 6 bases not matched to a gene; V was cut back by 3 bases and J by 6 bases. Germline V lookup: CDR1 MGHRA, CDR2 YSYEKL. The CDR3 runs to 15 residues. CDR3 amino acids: CASSQGTGGGDGYTF. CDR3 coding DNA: TGCGCCAGCAGCCAGGGGACAGGGGGTGGGGATGGCTACACCTTC.

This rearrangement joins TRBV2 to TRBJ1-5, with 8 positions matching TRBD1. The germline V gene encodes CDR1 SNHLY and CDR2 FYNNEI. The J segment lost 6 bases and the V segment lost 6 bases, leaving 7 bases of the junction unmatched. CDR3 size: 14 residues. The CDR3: CASRDRAFGQPQHF. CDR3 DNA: TGTGCCAGCAGGGACAGGGCCTTTGGTCAGCCCCAGCATTTT.

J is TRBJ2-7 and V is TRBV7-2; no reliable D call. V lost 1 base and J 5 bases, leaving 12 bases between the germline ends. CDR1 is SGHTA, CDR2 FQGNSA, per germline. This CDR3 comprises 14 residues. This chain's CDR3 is CASSLVSSGDEQYF. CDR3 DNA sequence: TGTGCCAGCAGCTTAGTCTCGTCGGGCGACGAGCAGTACTTC.

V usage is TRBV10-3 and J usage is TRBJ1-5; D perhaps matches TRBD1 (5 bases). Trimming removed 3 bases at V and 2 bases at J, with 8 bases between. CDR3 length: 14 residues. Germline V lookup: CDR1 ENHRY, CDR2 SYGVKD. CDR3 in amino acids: CAISEGDGNQPQHF. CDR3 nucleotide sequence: TGTGCCATCAGTGAAGGGGACGGCAATCAGCCCCAGCATTTT.

Written as DNA, the CDR3 is TGTGCCAGCAGTGAACAGGGGAACACTGAAGCTTTCTTT. This gives the protein CASSEQGNTEAFF. This chain uses TRBV7-2 with TRBJ1-1; D may be TRBD1 (6 bases). Trimming left V 6 bases short and J 1 base short, with 9 bases between. CDR1 is SGHTA and CDR2 is FQGNSA in the germline V gene. The CDR3 loop spans 13 amino acids.

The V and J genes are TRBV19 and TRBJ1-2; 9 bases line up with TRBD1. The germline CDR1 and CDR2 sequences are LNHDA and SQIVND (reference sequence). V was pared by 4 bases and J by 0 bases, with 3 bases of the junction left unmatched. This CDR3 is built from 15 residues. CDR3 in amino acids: CASSTWDRANYGYTF. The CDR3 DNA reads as TGTGCCAGTAGTACTTGGGACAGGGCTAACTATGGCTACACCTTC.

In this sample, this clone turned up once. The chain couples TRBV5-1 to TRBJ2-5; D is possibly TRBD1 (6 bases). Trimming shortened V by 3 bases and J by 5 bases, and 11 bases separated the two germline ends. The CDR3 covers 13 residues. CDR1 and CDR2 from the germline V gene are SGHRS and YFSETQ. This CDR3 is CASSSTTGETQYF. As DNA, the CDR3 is TGCGCCAGCAGCTCCACTACAGGGGAGACCCAGTACTTC.

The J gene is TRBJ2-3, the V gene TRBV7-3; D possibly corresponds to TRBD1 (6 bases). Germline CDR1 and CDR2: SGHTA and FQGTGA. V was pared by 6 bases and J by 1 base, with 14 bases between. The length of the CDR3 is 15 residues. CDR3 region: CASRARGWGTDTQYF. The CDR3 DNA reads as TGTGCCAGCAGAGCGAGGGGGTGGGGCACAGATACGCAGTATTTT.

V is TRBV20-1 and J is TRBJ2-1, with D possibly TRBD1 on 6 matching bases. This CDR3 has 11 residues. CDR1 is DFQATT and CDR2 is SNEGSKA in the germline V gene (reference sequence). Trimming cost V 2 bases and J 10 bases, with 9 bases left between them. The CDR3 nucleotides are TGCAGTGCTAGAACCGGGACAGAGCAGTTCTTC. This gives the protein CSARTGTEQFF.

This CDR3 is CASSFELAGTTDTQYF. The CDR3 DNA reads as TGTGCCAGTAGTTTCGAGCTAGCGGGTACCACAGATACGCAGTATTTT. The chain employs TRBV19 and TRBJ2-3; 8 positions match TRBD2. This CDR3 is built from 16 residues. V lost 5 bases and J lost 2; bases outside the gene matches: 9. In germline, CDR1 is LNHDA, CDR2 SQIVND (reference sequence). The full variable domain, with the rest looked up from reference TRBV19 and TRBJ2-3, is DGGITQSPKYLFRKEGQNVTLSCEQNLNHDAMYWYRQDPGQGLRLIYYSQIVNDFQKGDIAEGYSVSREKKESFPLTVTSAQKNPTAFYLCASSFELAGTTDTQYFGPGTRLTVL.

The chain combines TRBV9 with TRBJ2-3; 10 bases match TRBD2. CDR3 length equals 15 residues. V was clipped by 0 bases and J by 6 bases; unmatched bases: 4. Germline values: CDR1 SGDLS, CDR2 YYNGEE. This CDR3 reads CASSVELAGRDTQYF. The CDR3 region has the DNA TGTGCCAGCAGCGTAGAACTAGCGGGGAGGGATACGCAGTATTTT.

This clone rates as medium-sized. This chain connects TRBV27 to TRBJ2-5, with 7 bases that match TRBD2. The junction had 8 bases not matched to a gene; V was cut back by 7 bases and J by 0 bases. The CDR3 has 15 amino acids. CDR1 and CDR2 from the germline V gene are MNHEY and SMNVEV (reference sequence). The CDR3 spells CASTPGGMYQETQYF. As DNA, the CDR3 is TGTGCCAGCACCCCCGGGGGGATGTACCAAGAGACCCAGTACTTC.

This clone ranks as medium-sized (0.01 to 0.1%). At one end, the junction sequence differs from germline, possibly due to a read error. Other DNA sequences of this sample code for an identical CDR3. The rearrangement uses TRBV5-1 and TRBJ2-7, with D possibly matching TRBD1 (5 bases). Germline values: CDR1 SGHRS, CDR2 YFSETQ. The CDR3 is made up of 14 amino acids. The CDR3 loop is CASSSEFRAYEQYF. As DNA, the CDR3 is TGTGCCAGCAGCTCGGAATTCAGGGCTTACGAGCAGTACTTC.

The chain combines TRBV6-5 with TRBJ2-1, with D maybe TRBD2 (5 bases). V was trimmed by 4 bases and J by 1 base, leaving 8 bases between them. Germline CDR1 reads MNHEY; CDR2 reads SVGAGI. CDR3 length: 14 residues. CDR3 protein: CASSLSGSYNEQFF. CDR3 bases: TGTGCCAGCAGTTTAAGCGGATCCTACAATGAGCAGTTCTTC.

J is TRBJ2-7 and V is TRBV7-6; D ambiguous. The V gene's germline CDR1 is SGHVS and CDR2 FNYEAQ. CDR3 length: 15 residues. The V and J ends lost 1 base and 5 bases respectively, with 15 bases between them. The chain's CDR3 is CASSLGSTSPHEQYF. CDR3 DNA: TGTGCCAGCAGCTTAGGTTCCACGAGCCCCCACGAGCAGTACTTC.

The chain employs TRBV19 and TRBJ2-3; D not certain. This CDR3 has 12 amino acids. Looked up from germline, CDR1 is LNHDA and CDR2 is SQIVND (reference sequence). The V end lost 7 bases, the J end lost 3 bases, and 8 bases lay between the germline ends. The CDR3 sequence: CASTSRTDTQYF. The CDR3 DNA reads TGTGCCAGTACCTCGAGGACAGATACGCAGTATTTT.

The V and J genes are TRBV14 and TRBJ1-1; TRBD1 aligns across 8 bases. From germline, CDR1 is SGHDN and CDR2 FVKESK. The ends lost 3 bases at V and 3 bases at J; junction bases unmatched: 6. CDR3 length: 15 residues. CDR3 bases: TGTGCCAGCAGCCAGTATGGGGGACAGGACACTGAAGCTTTCTTT. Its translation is CASSQYGGQDTEAFF. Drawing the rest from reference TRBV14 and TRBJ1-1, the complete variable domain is EAGVTQFPSHSVIEKGQTVTLRCDPISGHDNLYWYRRVMGKEIKFLLHFVKESKQDESGMPNNRFLAERTGGTYSTLKVQPAELEDSGVYFCASSQYGGQDTEAFFGQGTRLTVV.

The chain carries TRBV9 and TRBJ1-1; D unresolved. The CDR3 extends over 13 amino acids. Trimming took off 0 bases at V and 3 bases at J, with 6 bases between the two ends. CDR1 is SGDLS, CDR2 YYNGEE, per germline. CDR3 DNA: TGTGCCAGCAGCGTAGGCCGTGACACTGAAGCTTTCTTT. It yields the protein CASSVGRDTEAFF.

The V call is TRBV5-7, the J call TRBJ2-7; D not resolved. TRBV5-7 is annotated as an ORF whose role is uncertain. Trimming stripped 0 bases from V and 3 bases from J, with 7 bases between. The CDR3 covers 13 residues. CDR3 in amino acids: CASSLDGCYEQYF. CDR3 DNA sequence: TGTGCCAGCAGCTTGGATGGTTGCTACGAGCAGTACTTC.

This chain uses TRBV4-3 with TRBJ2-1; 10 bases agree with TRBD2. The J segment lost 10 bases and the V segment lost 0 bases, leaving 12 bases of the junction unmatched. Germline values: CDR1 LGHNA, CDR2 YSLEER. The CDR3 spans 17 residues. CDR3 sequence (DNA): TGCGCCAGCAGCCAAGAGCAGGGGCCTAGCGGGAGTACCGAGCAGTTCTTC. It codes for CASSQEQGPSGSTEQFF.

The CDR3 DNA is TGCGCCAGCAGCTTAAGCGGAGACACCGGGGAGCTGTTTTTT. Protein: CASSLSGDTGELFF. This chain links TRBV5-1 with TRBJ2-2, with a tentative D call TRBD2 (5 bases). The ends were cut back, 2 bases at V and 3 bases at J, with 8 bases in the middle. Germline V gene data show CDR1 as SGHRS and CDR2 as YFSETQ. The CDR3 contains 14 residues. The variable domain in full, with the rest retrieved from reference TRBV5-1 and TRBJ2-2, is KAGVTQTPRYLIKTRGQQVTLSCSPISGHRSVSWYQQTPGQGLQFLFEYFSETQRNKGNFPGRFSGRQFSNSRSEMNVSTLELGDSALYLCASSLSGDTGELFFGEGSRLTVL.

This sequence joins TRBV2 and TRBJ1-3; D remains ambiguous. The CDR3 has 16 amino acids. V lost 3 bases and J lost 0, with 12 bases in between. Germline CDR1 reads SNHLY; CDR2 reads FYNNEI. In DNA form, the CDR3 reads TGTGCCAGCAGTGAGTCAGGCTTTATCTCTGGAAACACCATATATTTT. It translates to CASSESGFISGNTIYF.

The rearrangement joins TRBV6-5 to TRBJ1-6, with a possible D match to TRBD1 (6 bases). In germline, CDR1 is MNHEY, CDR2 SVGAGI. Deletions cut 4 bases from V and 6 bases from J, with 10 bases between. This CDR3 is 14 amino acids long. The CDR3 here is CASSSRQVNSPLHF. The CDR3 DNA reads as TGTGCCAGCAGTTCGAGACAGGTTAATTCACCCCTCCACTTT.